Listed here are 12 T cell receptor beta chains from one sample, sequenced in a study of blood T cell repertoires in COVID-19. Profiled with immunoSEQ multiplex PCR; TCRdb holds only in-frame clones, not every one. The sample contains more than 85,000 clones, approximately 84% of which appear only once. The material sequenced was peripheral blood. These receptors were obtained from a man aged 40-55 years with active or convalescent COVID-19.

This sequence joins TRBV4-1 and TRBJ2-7, with TRBD1 matching over 9 bases. Losses at the gene ends were 0 bases for V and 5 bases for J; bases not matched to a gene: 5. The CDR3 covers 15 residues. Germline assignment: CDR1 MGHRA and CDR2 YSYEKL. Here the CDR3 reads CASSQDWTGVNEQYF. DNA of the CDR3: TGCGCCAGCAGCCAAGATTGGACAGGGGTCAACGAGCAGTACTTC.

The gene calls are TRBV5-1 and TRBJ1-4; D gene uncertain. V lost 4 bases, J lost 4 bases, and 14 bases lay in between. Germline CDR1 is SGHRS and CDR2 is YFSETQ. The CDR3 covers 15 residues. The CDR3 sequence is CASSPSGRSNEKLFF. DNA for the CDR3: TGCGCCAGCAGCCCATCCGGGAGGAGTAATGAAAAACTGTTTTTT.

The V and J genes are TRBV7-8 and TRBJ2-7; D ambiguous. V was clipped by 5 bases and J by 0 bases, with 8 bases between them. There are 13 residues in the CDR3. Germline CDR1 is SGHVS and CDR2 is FQNEAQ. This chain's CDR3 is CASSLSVSYEQYF. As DNA, the CDR3 is TGTGCCAGCAGCCTCAGTGTCTCCTACGAGCAGTACTTC.

The chain employs TRBV12-5 and TRBJ1-4; D unresolved. The V end was cut by 4 bases, the J end by 10 bases, with 19 bases between. This CDR3 comprises 15 residues. Per germline, CDR1 LGHNT and CDR2 FRNRAP. The CDR3 spells CASGSPELVGGKLFF. CDR3 nucleotides: TGTGCTAGTGGTTCCCCCGAATTGGTCGGTGGAAAACTGTTTTTT.

This chain links TRBV5-1 with TRBJ1-6; the match to TRBD1 covers 9 bases. CDR3 length equals 15 residues. Germline assignment: CDR1 SGHRS and CDR2 YFSETQ. With V trimmed by 4 bases and J by 7 bases, 6 bases remained unmatched. CDR3 DNA: TGCGCCAGCAGCGGGGACAGGGAACGGAATTCACCCCTCCACTTT. Protein product: CASSGDRERNSPLHF.

J is TRBJ1-6 and V is TRBV3-1 (or the pseudogene TRBV3-2); no definite D call. CDR3 length equals 14 residues. V was trimmed by 1 base and J by 9 bases, leaving 10 bases between them. Per the germline V gene, CDR1 is LGHDT and CDR2 is YNNKEL (reference sequence). CDR3 protein: CASSQASPSSPLHF. Written as DNA, the CDR3 is TGTGCCAGCAGCCAAGCTTCCCCGAGTTCACCCCTCCACTTT.

This chain connects TRBV15 to TRBJ1-2; unclear D gene. The CDR3 has 14 amino acids. Germline loops: CDR1 LNHNV, CDR2 YYDKDF (reference sequence). Trimming left V 0 bases short and J 2 bases short, with 7 bases between. CDR3 residues: CATSRDIGNYGYTF. As DNA, the CDR3 is TGTGCCACCAGCAGAGATATCGGGAACTATGGCTACACCTTC. The whole variable domain, remainder taken from reference TRBV15 and TRBJ1-2, is DAMVIQNPRYQVTQFGKPVTLSCSQTLNHNVMYWYQQKSSQAPKLLFHYYDKDFNNEADTPDNFQSRRPNTSFCFLDIRSPGLGDTAMYLCATSRDIGNYGYTFGSGTRLTVV.

This clone was seen a few times. The chain has TRBV6-6 and TRBJ1-1; possibly TRBD1 for D (5 bases). The CDR3 loop spans 16 amino acids. Trimming pared 0 bases from V and 0 bases from J, leaving 11 bases between. The germline V gene has CDR1 MNHNY and CDR2 SVGAGI (reference sequence). CDR3 loop: CASSYSGGGLNTEAFF. In nucleotides, the CDR3 is TGTGCCAGCAGTTACTCGGGGGGGGGACTGAACACTGAAGCTTTCTTT.

This CDR3 reads CASSHTGDDTDTQYF. DNA of the CDR3: TGTGCCAGCAGCCATACAGGGGACGACACAGATACGCAGTATTTT. The V and J genes are TRBV7-9 and TRBJ2-3, with TRBD1 identical over 7 bases. This CDR3 is built from 15 residues. The V gene end was trimmed by 5 bases and the J gene end by 2 bases; junction bases not matched to a gene: 7. Germline loops: CDR1 SEHNR, CDR2 FQNEAQ (reference sequence).

The gene calls are TRBV10-3 and TRBJ1-5; D possibly corresponds to TRBD1 (5 bases). V was clipped by 3 bases and J by 5 bases, with 11 bases between them. The CDR3 totals 14 residues. In germline, CDR1 is ENHRY, CDR2 SYGVKD. The CDR3 spells CAISDRGEDQPQHF. DNA of the CDR3: TGTGCCATCAGTGATCGGGGGGAGGATCAGCCCCAGCATTTT.

This clone was found a few times. The rearrangement links TRBV5-1 to TRBJ1-3; D remains ambiguous. The CDR3 contains 16 residues. V lost 0 bases and J 0 bases, leaving 10 bases between the germline ends. CDR1 is SGHRS, CDR2 YFSETQ, per germline. The CDR3 sequence: CASSLARQNSGNTIYF. The CDR3 DNA reads as TGCGCCAGCAGCTTGGCCAGGCAGAACTCTGGAAACACCATATATTTT. The variable domain in full, completed from reference TRBV5-1 and TRBJ1-3, reads KAGVTQTPRYLIKTRGQQVTLSCSPISGHRSVSWYQQTPGQGLQFLFEYFSETQRNKGNFPGRFSGRQFSNSRSEMNVSTLELGDSALYLCASSLARQNSGNTIYFGEGSWLTVV.

This clone was observed once. The chain is built from TRBV21-1 and TRBJ2-2; the listed D gene, TRBD2, was not tested against the DNA. TRBV21-1 is described as a pseudogene. The CDR3 spans 14 residues. Here the CDR3 reads CASSRGLAPGELFF. The CDR3 DNA reads as TGTGCCAGCAGCCGCGGACTAGCTCCCGGGGAGCTGTTTTTT.